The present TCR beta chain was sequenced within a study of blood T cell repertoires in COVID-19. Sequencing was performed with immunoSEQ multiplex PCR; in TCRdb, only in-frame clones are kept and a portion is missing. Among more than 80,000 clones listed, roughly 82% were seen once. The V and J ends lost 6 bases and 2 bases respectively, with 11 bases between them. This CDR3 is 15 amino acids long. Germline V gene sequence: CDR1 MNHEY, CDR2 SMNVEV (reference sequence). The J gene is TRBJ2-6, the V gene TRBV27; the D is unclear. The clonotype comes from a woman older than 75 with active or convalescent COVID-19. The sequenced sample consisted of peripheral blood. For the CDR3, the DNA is TGTGCCAGCAGCGGGTTCTTGACTGGGGCCAACGTCCTGACTTTC. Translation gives CASSGFLTGANVLTF.